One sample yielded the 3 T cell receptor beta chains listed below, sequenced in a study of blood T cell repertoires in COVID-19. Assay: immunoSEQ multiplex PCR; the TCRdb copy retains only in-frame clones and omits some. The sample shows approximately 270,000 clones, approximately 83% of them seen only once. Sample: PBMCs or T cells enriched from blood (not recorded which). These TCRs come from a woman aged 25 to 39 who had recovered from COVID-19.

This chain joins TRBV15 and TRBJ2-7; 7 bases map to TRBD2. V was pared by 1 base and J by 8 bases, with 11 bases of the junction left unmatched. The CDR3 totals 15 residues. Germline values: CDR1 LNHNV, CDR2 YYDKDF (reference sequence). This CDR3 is CATSRGEGAGKKQYF. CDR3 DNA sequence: TGTGCCACCAGCAGAGGGGAGGGCGCCGGTAAAAAGCAGTACTTC.

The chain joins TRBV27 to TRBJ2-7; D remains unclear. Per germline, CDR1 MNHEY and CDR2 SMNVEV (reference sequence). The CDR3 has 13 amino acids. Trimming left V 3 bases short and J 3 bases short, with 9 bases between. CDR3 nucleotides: TGTGCCAGCAGTTTTGACTCCCTCTACGAGCAGTACTTC. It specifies CASSFDSLYEQYF.

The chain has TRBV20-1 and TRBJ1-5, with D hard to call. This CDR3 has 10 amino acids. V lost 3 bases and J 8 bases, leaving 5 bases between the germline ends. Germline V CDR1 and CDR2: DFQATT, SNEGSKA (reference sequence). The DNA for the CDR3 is TGCAGTGCTAGCGCGGAGCCCCAGCATTTT. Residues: CSASAEPQHF.